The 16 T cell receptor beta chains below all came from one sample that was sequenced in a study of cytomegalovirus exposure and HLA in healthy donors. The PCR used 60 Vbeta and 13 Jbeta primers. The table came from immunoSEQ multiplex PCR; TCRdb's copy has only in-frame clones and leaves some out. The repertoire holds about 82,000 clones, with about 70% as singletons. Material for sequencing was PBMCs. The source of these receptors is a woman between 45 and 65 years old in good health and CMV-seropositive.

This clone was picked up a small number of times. CDR3 nucleotide sequence: TGCGCCAGCAGCTTGGACAGCAGTACCGGGGAGCTGTTTTTT. It yields the protein CASSLDSSTGELFF. V and J are TRBV5-1 and TRBJ2-2; D remains ambiguous. Trimming took off 0 bases at V and 5 bases at J, with 8 bases between the two ends. Germline V gives CDR1 SGHRS, CDR2 YFSETQ. This CDR3 is built from 14 residues.

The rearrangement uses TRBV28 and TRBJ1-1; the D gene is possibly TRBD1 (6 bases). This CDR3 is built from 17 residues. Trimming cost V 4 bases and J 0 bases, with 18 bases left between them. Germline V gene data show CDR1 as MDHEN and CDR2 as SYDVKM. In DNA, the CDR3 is TGTGCCAGCAGTTCCAATCCGGGACACCGCATGAACACTGAAGCTTTCTTT. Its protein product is CASSSNPGHRMNTEAFF. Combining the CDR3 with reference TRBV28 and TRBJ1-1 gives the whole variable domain DVKVTQSSRYLVKRTGEKVFLECVQDMDHENMFWYRQDPGLGLRLIYFSYDVKMKEKGDIPEGYSVSREKKERFSLILESASTNQTSMYLCASSSNPGHRMNTEAFFGQGTRLTVV.

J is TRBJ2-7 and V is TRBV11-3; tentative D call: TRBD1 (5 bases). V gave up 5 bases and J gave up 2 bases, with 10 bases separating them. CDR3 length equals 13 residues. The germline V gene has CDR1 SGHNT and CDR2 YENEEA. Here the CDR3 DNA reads TGTGCCAGCAGCGATACAGGCCCCTACGAGCAGTACTTC. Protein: CASSDTGPYEQYF.

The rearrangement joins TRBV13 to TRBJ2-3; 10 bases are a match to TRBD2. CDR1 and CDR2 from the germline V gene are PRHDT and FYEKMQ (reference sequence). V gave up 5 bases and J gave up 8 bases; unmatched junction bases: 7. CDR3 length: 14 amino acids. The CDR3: CASSKGLALVTQYF. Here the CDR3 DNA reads TGTGCCAGCAGCAAGGGACTAGCGCTGGTTACGCAGTATTTT.

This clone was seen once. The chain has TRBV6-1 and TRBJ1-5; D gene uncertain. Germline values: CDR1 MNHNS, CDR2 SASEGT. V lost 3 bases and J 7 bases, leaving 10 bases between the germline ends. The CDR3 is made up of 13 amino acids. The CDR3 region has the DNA TGTGCCAGCAGTGAGCGGTTGAGACAGCCCCAGCATTTT. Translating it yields CASSERLRQPQHF.

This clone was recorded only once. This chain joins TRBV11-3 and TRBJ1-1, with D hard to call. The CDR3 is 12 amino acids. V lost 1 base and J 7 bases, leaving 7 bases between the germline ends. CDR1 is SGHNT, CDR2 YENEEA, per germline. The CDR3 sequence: CASSLGGLEAFF. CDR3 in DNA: TGTGCCAGCAGCTTAGGTGGCCTTGAAGCTTTCTTT. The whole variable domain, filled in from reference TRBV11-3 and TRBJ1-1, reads EAGVVQSPRYKIIEKKQPVAFWCNPISGHNTLYWYLQNLGQGPELLIRYENEEAVDDSQLPKDRFSAERLKGVDSTLKIQPAELGDSAVYLCASSLGGLEAFFGQGTRLTVV.

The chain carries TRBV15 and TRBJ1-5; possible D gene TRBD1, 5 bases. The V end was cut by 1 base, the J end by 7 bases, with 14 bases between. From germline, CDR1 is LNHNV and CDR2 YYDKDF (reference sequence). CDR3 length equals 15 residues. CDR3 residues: CATSRGGGVGQPQHF. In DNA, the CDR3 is TGTGCCACCAGCAGAGGAGGAGGGGTGGGGCAGCCCCAGCATTTT.

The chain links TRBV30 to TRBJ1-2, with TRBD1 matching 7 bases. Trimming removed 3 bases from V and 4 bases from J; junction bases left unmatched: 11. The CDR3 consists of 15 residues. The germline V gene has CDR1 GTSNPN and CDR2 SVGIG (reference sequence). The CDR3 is CAWREAQGRGYGYTF. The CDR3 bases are TGTGCCTGGAGAGAAGCACAGGGGCGAGGCTATGGCTACACCTTC.

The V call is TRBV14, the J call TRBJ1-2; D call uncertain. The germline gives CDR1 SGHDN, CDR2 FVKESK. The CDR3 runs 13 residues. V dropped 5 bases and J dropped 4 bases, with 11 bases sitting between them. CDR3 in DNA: TGTGCCAGCAGCGAGGATGTGAGCTATGGCTACACCTTC. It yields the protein CASSEDVSYGYTF.

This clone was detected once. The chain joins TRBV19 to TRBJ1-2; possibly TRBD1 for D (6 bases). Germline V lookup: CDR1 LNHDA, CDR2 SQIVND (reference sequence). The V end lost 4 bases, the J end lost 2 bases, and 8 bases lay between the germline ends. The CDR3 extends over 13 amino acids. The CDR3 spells CASSKGTNYGYTF. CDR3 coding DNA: TGTGCCAGTAGTAAGGGGACAAACTATGGCTACACCTTC.

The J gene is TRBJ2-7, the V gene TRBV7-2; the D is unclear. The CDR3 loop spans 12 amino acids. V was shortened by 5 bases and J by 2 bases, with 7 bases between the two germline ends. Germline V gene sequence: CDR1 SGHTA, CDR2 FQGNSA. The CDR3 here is CASSHYTYEQYF. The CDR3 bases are TGTGCCAGCAGCCACTACACCTACGAGCAGTACTTC.

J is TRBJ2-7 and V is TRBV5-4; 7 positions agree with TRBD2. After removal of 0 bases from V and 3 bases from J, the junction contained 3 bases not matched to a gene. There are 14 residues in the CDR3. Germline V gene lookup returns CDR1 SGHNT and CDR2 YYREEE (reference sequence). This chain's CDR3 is CASSLGTSVYEQYF. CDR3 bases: TGTGCCAGCAGCTTGGGAACTAGCGTCTACGAGCAGTACTTC. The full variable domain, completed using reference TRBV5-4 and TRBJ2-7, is ETGVTQSPTHLIKTRGQQVTLRCSSQSGHNTVSWYQQALGQGPQFIFQYYREEENGRGNFPPRFSGLQFPNYSSELNVNALELDDSALYLCASSLGTSVYEQYFGPGTRLTVT.

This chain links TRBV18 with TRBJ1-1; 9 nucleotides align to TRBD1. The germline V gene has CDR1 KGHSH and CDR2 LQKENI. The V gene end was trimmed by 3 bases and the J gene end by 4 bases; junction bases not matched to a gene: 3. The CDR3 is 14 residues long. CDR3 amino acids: CASSPGQGSTEAFF. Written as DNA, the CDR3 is TGTGCCAGCTCACCGGGACAGGGAAGCACTGAAGCTTTCTTT.

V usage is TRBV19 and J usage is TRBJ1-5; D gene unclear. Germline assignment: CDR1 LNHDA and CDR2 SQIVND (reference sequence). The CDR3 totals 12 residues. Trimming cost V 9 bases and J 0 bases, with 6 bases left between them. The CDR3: CARPHSNQPQHF. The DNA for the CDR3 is TGTGCCAGGCCACATAGCAATCAGCCCCAGCATTTT.

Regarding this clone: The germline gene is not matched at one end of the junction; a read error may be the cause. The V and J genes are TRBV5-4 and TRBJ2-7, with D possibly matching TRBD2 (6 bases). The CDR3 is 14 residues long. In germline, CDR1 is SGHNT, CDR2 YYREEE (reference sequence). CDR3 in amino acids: CASSLSAGSSEQYF. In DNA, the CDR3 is TGTGCCAGCAGCTTGAGTGCGGGGTCCTCCGAGCAGTACTTC.

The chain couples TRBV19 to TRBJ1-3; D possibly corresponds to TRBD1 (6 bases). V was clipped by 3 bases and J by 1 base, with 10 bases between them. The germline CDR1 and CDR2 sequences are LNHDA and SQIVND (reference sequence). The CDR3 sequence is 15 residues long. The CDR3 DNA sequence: TGTGCCAGTAGTATCAGTGGACAGTCTGGAAACACCATATATTTT. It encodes CASSISGQSGNTIYF.